The rows below give T cell receptor beta chains drawn from one sample of a study of T cell repertoires in cytomegalovirus infection. Antigens of these TCRs are unknown. TCRdb analysed the reads with MiXCR anew, one entry per CDR3 protein. The sample shows fewer than 85,000 distinct CDR3 sequences, under 55% of them seen only once. This specimen consisted of CD8+ T cells from cultured PBMCs, obtained from culture after CMV antigen stimulation. These TCRs come from a human donor in good health (CMV status not recorded). Some clones in this sample may be carry-over from other donors' samples. Each CDR3 is given with its conserved first and last residue.

v_call: TRBV4-1; cdr3_aa: CASSQEEVLGAPRRF
v_call: TRBV12-3/TRBV12-4; cdr3_aa: CASSPKTSQETQYF
v_call: TRBV6-6; cdr3_aa: CASTSPGHFSPLHF
v_call: TRBV2; cdr3_aa: CASRVQGGLGNEQFF
v_call: TRBV19; cdr3_aa: CASSPVRTRPYNEQFF
v_call: TRBV14; cdr3_aa: CASSLRQGDGYTF
v_call: TRBV7-3; cdr3_aa: CASSLIAGGMNEQFF
v_call: TRBV10-3; cdr3_aa: CAISADSAGANVLTF
v_call: TRBV4-1; cdr3_aa: CASSQPGQLYEQYF
v_call: TRBV11-1; cdr3_aa: CASSYGTDYEQYF
v_call: TRBV12-3/TRBV12-4; cdr3_aa: CASSLIGKSDYGYTF
v_call: TRBV7-8; cdr3_aa: CASSLPWAGGIYNEQFF
v_call: TRBV20-1; cdr3_aa: CSARGPRGQVEQFF
v_call: TRBV6-6; cdr3_aa: CASSQNLKLAGITDTQYF
v_call: TRBV4-1; cdr3_aa: CASSQGTTSGSYEQFF
v_call: TRBV7-6; cdr3_aa: CASSSIPYEQYF
v_call: TRBV10-1; cdr3_aa: CASSDAGSDLTDTQYF
v_call: TRBV19; cdr3_aa: CASSIERTAYEQYF
v_call: TRBV7-6; cdr3_aa: CASSFPTGTSSEQFF
v_call: TRBV19; cdr3_aa: CASSTGPNTEAFF
v_call: TRBV7-3; cdr3_aa: CASSLPDRVGTQYF
v_call: TRBV30; cdr3_aa: CAWMEPIAGELFF
v_call: TRBV27; cdr3_aa: CASSLGLAGGPGQETQYF
v_call: TRBV29-1; cdr3_aa: CSVVGLAGKNIQYF
v_call: TRBV27; cdr3_aa: CASSSSGWRDYGYTF
v_call: TRBV18; cdr3_aa: CASSPRVTDGGRDTEAFF
v_call: TRBV6-5; cdr3_aa: CASSYEFVTDTQYF